These 24 T cell receptor beta chains share one sample of origin, sequenced in a study of CD8 T cells in ankylosing spondylitis. MiXCR was run by TCRdb on the 5' RACE reads, yielding one entry per CDR3 protein. This sample has about 69,000 distinct CDR3 sequences, with approximately 5.3% found just once. Sequencing was performed on blood, either unsorted or a sorted T cell fraction (not recorded which). These receptors were collected from a male donor with ankylosing spondylitis or in good health (not recorded which).

This clonotype was counted between two and nine times. A much more abundant neighbour one base away suggests this may be a read error. This rearrangement joins TRBV6-4 to TRBJ2-2, with no clear D. The CDR3 totals 12 residues. Germline assignment: CDR1 MRHNA and CDR2 SNTAGT. V lost 1 base and J 6 bases, leaving 3 bases between the germline ends. The CDR3 DNA is TGTGCCAGCAGTGACTACGCCGGGGAGCTGTTTTTT. Protein product: CASSDYAGELFF.

This clonotype appeared many times. This chain uses TRBV18 with TRBJ2-6, with a tentative D call TRBD1 (5 bases). Trimming took 3 bases from V and 2 from J, leaving 11 bases between them. Germline CDR1 KGHSH, CDR2 LQKENI. This CDR3 is built from 16 residues. The CDR3 is CASSPARVTGANVLTF. The CDR3 DNA reads TGTGCCAGCTCACCGGCCAGGGTAACTGGGGCCAACGTCCTGACTTTC.

This clonotype appeared a few times. This sequence joins TRBV4-3 and TRBJ1-2, with TRBD1 matching 7 bases. This CDR3 spans 15 amino acids. Trimming cost V 4 bases and J 4 bases; bases outside gene matches: 9. Germline V gene lookup returns CDR1 LGHNA and CDR2 YSLEER. The CDR3 here is CASSPAGGHLYGYTF. The CDR3 DNA follows: TGCGCCAGCAGCCCTGCAGGGGGGCACCTCTATGGCTACACCTTC.

This clonotype is medium-sized within its sample. The DNA of the CDR3 is TGTGCCAGCAGCCCAAGTTACCCTTCTGACAGGGCTTATAGCAATCAGCCCCAGCATTTT. Protein sequence: CASSPSYPSDRAYSNQPQHF. The rearrangement uses TRBV3-1 and TRBJ1-5; 7 bases are shared with TRBD1. The CDR3 sequence is 20 residues long. V was clipped by 4 bases and J by 0 bases; unmatched bases: 18. CDR1 LGHDT and CDR2 YNNKEL come from the germline V gene (reference sequence).

This clonotype was detected ten times or more. The chain recombines TRBV19 with TRBJ1-1; D gene unclear. Trimming shortened V by 1 base and J by 1 base, and 4 bases separated the two germline ends. From germline, CDR1 is LNHDA and CDR2 SQIVND (reference sequence). The CDR3 contains 13 residues. The DNA of the CDR3 is TGTGCCAGTAGTATAGGCACGAACACTGAAGCTTTCTTT. Translation gives CASSIGTNTEAFF.

This clonotype was found many times. The chain links TRBV28 to TRBJ2-7, with TRBD2 matching over 7 bases. Unmatched junction bases numbered 8, after V lost 5 bases and J lost 4 bases. The CDR3 runs to 14 residues. Germline CDR1 reads MDHEN; CDR2 reads SYDVKM. In nucleotides, the CDR3 is TGTGCCAGCAGTAGGTGGGGGGGGGTTTACGAGCAGTACTTC. Translation gives CASSRWGGVYEQYF.

This clonotype has ten or more counts. The V and J genes are TRBV11-2 and TRBJ2-2; D remains ambiguous. Germline V CDR1 and CDR2: SGHAT, FQNNGV. The CDR3 runs to 16 residues. V dropped 7 bases and J dropped 1 base, with 16 bases sitting between them. The CDR3 nucleotides are TGTGCCAGCACCCTCCTACGATCGGGGAACACCGGGGAGCTGTTTTTT. It specifies CASTLLRSGNTGELFF.

This clonotype was seen repeatedly, ten times or more. The V call is TRBV3-1, the J call TRBJ1-5; D gene unclear. The CDR3 has 14 amino acids. The V gene lost 9 bases and the J gene lost 3 bases, with 15 bases spanning the gap. The germline gives CDR1 LGHDT, CDR2 YNNKEL (reference sequence). CDR3 DNA sequence: TGTGCCAGTCCGCGCGGGAGCCTCAATCAGCCCCAGCATTTT. Its translation: CASPRGSLNQPQHF.

Many counts were recorded for this clonotype. The CDR3 DNA reads TGTGCCAGCAGTTTTCTTCGGGACAGGGGTGTCGATGAGCAGTTCTTC. This gives the protein CASSFLRDRGVDEQFF. This chain joins TRBV28 and TRBJ2-1, with 10 nucleotides matching TRBD1. Germline V gene data show CDR1 as MDHEN and CDR2 as SYDVKM. CDR3 length: 16 residues. V lost 3 bases to trimming and J lost 8 bases; unmatched junction nucleotides: 10.

This clonotype appeared many times. The rearrangement links TRBV6-2 or TRBV6-3 to TRBJ2-2; a possible D gene is TRBD1 (5 bases). CDR1 MNHEY and CDR2 SVGEGT come from the germline V gene. The CDR3 sequence is 14 residues long. V lost 7 bases, J lost 5 bases, and 14 bases lay in between. The CDR3 sequence is CASNPGHSTGELFF. Written as DNA, the CDR3 is TGTGCCAGCAACCCCGGACACTCTACCGGGGAGCTGTTTTTT.

This clonotype was found many times. This chain uses TRBV20-1 with TRBJ1-6, with 7 bases aligning to TRBD1. The germline gives CDR1 DFQATT, CDR2 SNEGSKA (reference sequence). J was trimmed by 7 bases and V by 3 bases; bases with no gene match: 3. This CDR3 is 13 amino acids long. The CDR3 loop reads CSASRDSNSPLHF. Written as DNA, the CDR3 is TGCAGTGCTAGCCGGGACAGCAATTCACCCCTCCACTTT.

This clonotype occurred many times. V is TRBV12-3 or TRBV12-4 and J is TRBJ1-1; D call uncertain. The CDR3 extends over 15 amino acids. V was trimmed by 6 bases and J by 6 bases, leaving 20 bases between them. The CDR3 region has the DNA TGTGCCAGCAGGATAGGTCTCCTGATCCGGGCTGAAGCTTTCTTT. It encodes CASRIGLLIRAEAFF.

This clonotype has at least ten counts. The J gene is TRBJ2-1, the V gene TRBV3-1, with 8 bases lining up with TRBD1. V shed 0 bases, J shed 2 bases, and the junction held 12 bases outside the gene matches. The CDR3 totals 19 residues. Germline CDR1 and CDR2: LGHDT and YNNKEL (reference sequence). CDR3 DNA sequence: TGTGCCAGCAGCCAAGAGCAGGGGGCACCTTCCCGAGCCTACAATGAGCAGTTCTTC. Translation: CASSQEQGAPSRAYNEQFF.

This clonotype occurred many times. The chain joins TRBV20-1 to TRBJ1-3; D gene ambiguous. Germline CDR1 reads DFQATT; CDR2 reads SNEGSKA (reference sequence). With 4 bases removed from V and 4 bases from J, the gap between germline ends came to 17 bases. The CDR3 length is 15 residues. DNA for the CDR3: TGCAGTGCTAAGGCCCTCGGGGTAGAAGGAAACACCATATATTTT. This codes for CSAKALGVEGNTIYF.

This clonotype was counted many times. V is TRBV7-6 and J is TRBJ2-1; D unresolved. V lost 1 base and J lost 0, with 13 bases in between. The CDR3 is made up of 17 amino acids. CDR1 and CDR2 from the germline V gene are SGHVS and FNYEAQ. CDR3 sequence: CASSLDPSTSSYNEQFF. CDR3 nucleotide sequence: TGTGCCAGCAGCTTAGATCCCTCTACGAGCTCCTACAATGAGCAGTTCTTC.

The table lists this clonotype with many counts. This chain links TRBV10-3 with TRBJ2-5; D not certain. V lost 5 bases, J lost 5 bases, and 12 bases lay in between. Per the germline V gene, CDR1 is ENHRY and CDR2 is SYGVKD. This CDR3 is built from 13 residues. This chain's CDR3 is CAISYTQGETQYF. DNA of the CDR3: TGTGCCATCAGTTATACTCAAGGGGAGACCCAGTACTTC.

This clonotype was detected many times. This chain links TRBV12-3 or TRBV12-4 with TRBJ2-7; D ambiguous. The germline V and J ends were trimmed by 5 bases and 2 bases, with 4 bases remaining between them. The CDR3 length is 11 residues. The CDR3 DNA reads as TGTGCCAGCAGTAGGGCCTACGAGCAGTACTTC. Protein product: CASSRAYEQYF.

This clonotype occurred many times. J is TRBJ2-1 and V is TRBV12-3 or TRBV12-4; D may correspond to TRBD1 or TRBD2 (6 bases each). The CDR3 spans 16 residues. V dropped 2 bases and J dropped 1 base, with 12 bases sitting between them. The CDR3 spells CASSLSTGASYNEQFF. The DNA for the CDR3 is TGTGCCAGCAGTTTATCTACGGGGGCATCCTACAATGAGCAGTTCTTC.

This clonotype was seen ten or more times. The rearrangement uses TRBV18 and TRBJ1-1, with a weak D call TRBD1 (5 bases). This CDR3 has 14 residues. The V and J ends lost 5 bases and 4 bases respectively, with 14 bases between them. Germline V gene data show CDR1 as KGHSH and CDR2 as LQKENI. In nucleotides, the CDR3 is TGTGCCAGCTCATCGGACATCGAGGGCACTGAAGCTTTCTTT. Translation gives CASSSDIEGTEAFF. Together with reference TRBV18 and TRBJ1-1, the CDR3 gives the full variable domain: NAGVMQNPRHLVRRRGQEARLRCSPMKGHSHVYWYRQLPEEGLKFMVYLQKENIIDESGMPKERFSAEFPKEGPSILRIQQVVRGDSAAYFCASSSDIEGTEAFFGQGTRLTVV.

This clonotype came up a few times. The chain combines TRBV11-3 with TRBJ2-2; TRBD1 or TRBD2 may be the D gene (5 bases each). From germline, CDR1 is SGHNT and CDR2 YENEEA. V lost 5 bases, J lost 3 bases, and 13 bases lay in between. The CDR3 length is 15 residues. The CDR3 DNA reads as TGTGCCAGCAGCAATGGGGGACCCGACACCGGGGAGCTGTTTTTT. It encodes CASSNGGPDTGELFF. Drawing the rest from reference TRBV11-3 and TRBJ2-2, the complete variable domain is EAGVVQSPRYKIIEKKQPVAFWCNPISGHNTLYWYLQNLGQGPELLIRYENEEAVDDSQLPKDRFSAERLKGVDSTLKIQPAELGDSAVYLCASSNGGPDTGELFFGEGSRLTVL.

The sample holds a few counts of this clonotype. A much larger clone differs by one base, so this may be a read error. This chain connects TRBV7-2 to TRBJ2-5, with D tentatively TRBD2 (5 bases). The CDR3 runs 14 residues. In germline, CDR1 is SGHTA, CDR2 FQGNSA. Trimming removed 2 bases from V and 9 bases from J, with 16 bases in between. This CDR3 reads CASSLSPRAEAQYF. The CDR3 DNA follows: TGTGCCAGCAGCTTAAGTCCTAGAGCGGAGGCCCAGTACTTC.

This clonotype showed up many times. An end of the junction does not agree with germline; a read error may underlie this. The chain has TRBV12-3 or TRBV12-4 and TRBJ2-1; 11 bases agree with TRBD2. The CDR3 spans 15 residues. CDR3 region: CASRLAGGPYNEQFF. The CDR3, as DNA: TGTGCCAGCAGATTAGCGGGGGGGCCGTACAATGAGCAGTTCTTC.

This clonotype was observed at least ten times. The germline gene is not matched at one end of the junction; a read error may be the cause. The V call is TRBV29-1, the J call TRBJ2-5, with D perhaps TRBD1 or TRBD2 (6 bases each). Germline CDR1 SQVTM, CDR2 ANQGSEA. This CDR3 has 10 amino acids. Here the CDR3 reads CSVAKGGALF. CDR3 nucleotides: TGCAGCGTCGCAAAGGGGGGAGCTTTGTTC.

This clonotype was counted ten times or more. This chain connects TRBV7-2 to TRBJ2-7; 9 positions agree with TRBD2. The CDR3 has 14 residues. Germline-derived CDR1 and CDR2 are SGHTA and FQGNSA. Trimming removed 2 bases from V and 6 bases from J; junction bases left unmatched: 5. The CDR3 loop reads CASSLWAGGGEQYF. In nucleotides, the CDR3 is TGTGCCAGCAGCTTATGGGCGGGGGGGGGCGAGCAGTACTTC.